The 10 T cell receptor beta chains below were found in one sample sequenced in a study of CD8 T cells in Susac syndrome (dated by TCRdb to about 2019). Library generation was performed with the immunoSEQ multiplex PCR assay. RNA was extracted using the RNeasy kit, and roughly 0.5 to 1 microgram was reverse transcribed with random hexamers. TCRdb's own reprocessing of the public reads used fastp at Q25 and MiXCR and kept productive beta chains. Entries that share a CDR3 protein sequence are merged under the most common genes and DNA. The table for this sample lists over 150,000 distinct CDR3 sequences; about 94% of them were counted only once. Over 0.08% of the sample belongs to the ten largest clones. The sequenced sample consisted of CD4+ T cells from PBMCs. Receptor source: a human donor with multiple sclerosis.

The chain uses TRBV7-2 and TRBJ1-3, with D unresolved. This CDR3 region has 15 residues. Germline V CDR1 and CDR2: SGHTA, FQGNSA. V lost 6 bases and J lost 0, with 12 bases in between. The CDR3 is CASSLGQNSGNTIYF. The CDR3 nucleotides are TGTGCCAGCAGTCTAGGGCAGAACTCTGGAAACACCATATATTTT.

This clonotype was counted between two and nine times. The rearrangement links TRBV27 to TRBJ2-1; TRBD2 matches at 13 bases. The CDR3 consists of 15 residues. Losses at the gene ends were 5 bases for V and 4 bases for J; bases not matched to a gene: 2. Germline lookup yields CDR1 MNHEY and CDR2 SMNVEV (reference sequence). The CDR3 spells CASSPGLAGYNEQFF. For the CDR3, the DNA is TGTGCCAGCAGTCCGGGACTAGCGGGATACAATGAGCAGTTCTTC.

The V gene is TRBV20-1, the J gene TRBJ1-5; TRBD1 is a possible D gene (5 bases). From germline, CDR1 is DFQATT and CDR2 SNEGSKA (reference sequence). Trimming left V 6 bases short and J 3 bases short, with 9 bases between. This CDR3 comprises 12 residues. DNA for the CDR3: TGCAGTGCCCGACAGCCCAATCAGCCCCAGCATTTT. This gives the protein CSARQPNQPQHF.

V usage is TRBV20-1 and J usage is TRBJ2-3, with TRBD2 matching over 8 bases. CDR3 size: 15 residues. Germline CDR1 is DFQATT and CDR2 is SNEGSKA (reference sequence). V lost 6 bases to trimming and J lost 0 bases; unmatched junction nucleotides: 8. CDR3 amino acids: CSADLSGTSTDTQYF. CDR3 nucleotides: TGCAGTGCCGATCTTAGCGGGACTAGCACAGATACGCAGTATTTT.

The CDR3 region has the DNA TGCATTGTTACCCAGGGGACTGACTACAATGAGCAGTTCTTC. Translation: CIVTQGTDYNEQFF. This chain links TRBV29-1 with TRBJ2-1; D is tentatively TRBD1 or TRBD2 (6 bases each). Germline loops: CDR1 SQVTM, CDR2 ANQGSEA. This CDR3 region has 14 residues.

This clonotype occurred once. The J gene is TRBJ1-1, the V gene TRBV7-2; the D is unclear. Germline lookup yields CDR1 SGHTA and CDR2 FQGNSA. Trimming took off 4 bases at V and 2 bases at J, with 8 bases between the two ends. This CDR3 is built from 13 residues. The chain's CDR3 is CASSSTTNTEAFF. DNA of the CDR3: TGTGCCAGCAGCTCCACCACTAACACTGAAGCTTTCTTT.

CDR3 sequence reads: CASSVGTGKHTGELFF. The CDR3 DNA follows: TGTGCCAGCAGCGTCGGGACAGGGAAACACACCGGGGAGCTGTTTTTT. The chain couples TRBV9 to TRBJ2-2; 9 nucleotides line up with TRBD1. J lost 3 bases, V lost 2 bases, and 5 bases had no gene match. In germline, CDR1 is SGDLS, CDR2 YYNGEE. The CDR3 covers 16 residues.

The V gene is TRBV4-3, the J gene TRBJ2-4, with a possible D match to TRBD2 (5 bases). Trimming left V 0 bases short and J 8 bases short, with 8 bases between. Germline V gene lookup returns CDR1 LGHNA and CDR2 YSLEER. The length of the CDR3 is 13 residues. The CDR3 loop is CASSQDPGDIQYF. The CDR3 DNA follows: TGCGCCAGCAGCCAAGATCCCGGGGACATTCAGTACTTC.

CDR3 region: CASSLGDTLYEQYF. For the CDR3, the DNA is TGCGCCAGCAGCTTGGGGGACACCCTCTACGAGCAGTACTTC. This chain joins TRBV5-1 and TRBJ2-7; D might be TRBD1 (6 bases). V gave up 0 bases and J gave up 3 bases, with 10 bases separating them. From germline, CDR1 is SGHRS and CDR2 YFSETQ. The CDR3 sequence is 14 residues long.

This chain joins TRBV15 and TRBJ2-3, with D unresolved. In germline, CDR1 is LNHNV, CDR2 YYDKDF (reference sequence). The CDR3 sequence is 13 residues long. The V and J ends lost 3 bases and 2 bases respectively, with 6 bases between them. The CDR3 region has the DNA TGTGCCACCAGCAGCGAGAACACAGATACGCAGTATTTT. It translates to CATSSENTDTQYF.